This passage covers 2 T cell receptor beta chains from one sample sequenced in a study of blood T cells in healthy people across ages (dated by TCRdb to between 2014 and 2017). Library method: 5' RACE. TCRdb names Illumina HiSeq 2500 as the instrument used. A second PCR of about 6 to 12 cycles was performed with a sample-barcoded 5' primer and a J-beta primer mix. TCRdb reanalyzed the raw reads on its own, using fastp at Q25 for trimming and MiXCR for clone calling, and kept in-frame beta chains. Entries that share a CDR3 protein sequence are merged under the most common genes and DNA. Within this sample are about 760,000 distinct CDR3 sequences, with around 25% of them counted one time only. Roughly a tenth of the sample belongs to the ten largest clones. The data also belong to a second study, concerning T cells of mothers and their children.

The material sequenced was blood. The receptors were gathered from a boy younger than 18 in good health.

The gene calls are TRBV5-1 and TRBJ2-5; TRBD2 matches 10 bases. V dropped 1 base and J dropped 2; count of bases not matched to a gene: 5. The CDR3 extends over 16 amino acids. CDR1 and CDR2 (germline): SGHRS, YFSETQ. CDR3 in amino acids: CASSLMPSGSQETQYF. DNA for the CDR3: TGCGCCAGCAGCTTGATGCCTAGCGGGAGTCAAGAGACCCAGTACTTC.

This rearrangement joins TRBV29-1 to TRBJ1-1; D gene ambiguous. This CDR3 has 12 amino acids. Deletions cut 5 bases from V and 0 bases from J, with 7 bases between. Germline loops: CDR1 SQVTM, CDR2 ANQGSEA. CDR3 coding DNA: TGCAGCGTTCGGAGATTGAACACTGAAGCTTTCTTT. This translates into CSVRRLNTEAFF.